Detailed here is one TCR beta chain. The data belong to a study of tumor-infiltrating lymphocytes in localized non-small cell lung cancer. Study details: Patients included smokers and never-smokers with various histologies, some sampled after neoadjuvant chemotherapy. Each patient gave resected tumor and non-adjacent uninvolved lung tissue.

Assay used: immunoSEQ multiplex PCR; TCRdb lists only in-frame clones, some missing. This sample has 25,000 to 30,000 clones, with 80% to 90% found just once. The CDR3 has 13 residues. The germline V gene encodes CDR1 MNHEY and CDR2 SMNVEV (reference sequence). V was cut by 5 bases and J by 1 base, with 6 bases left in between. Sequenced material: lung tumor tissue. The receptor was derived from a human donor with non-small cell lung cancer. V gene TRBV27 combines with J gene TRBJ1-5; no clear D. The CDR3 region has the DNA TGTGCCAGCAGTAAGGCAAGCAATCAGCCCCAGCATTTT. Protein: CASSKASNQPQHF.